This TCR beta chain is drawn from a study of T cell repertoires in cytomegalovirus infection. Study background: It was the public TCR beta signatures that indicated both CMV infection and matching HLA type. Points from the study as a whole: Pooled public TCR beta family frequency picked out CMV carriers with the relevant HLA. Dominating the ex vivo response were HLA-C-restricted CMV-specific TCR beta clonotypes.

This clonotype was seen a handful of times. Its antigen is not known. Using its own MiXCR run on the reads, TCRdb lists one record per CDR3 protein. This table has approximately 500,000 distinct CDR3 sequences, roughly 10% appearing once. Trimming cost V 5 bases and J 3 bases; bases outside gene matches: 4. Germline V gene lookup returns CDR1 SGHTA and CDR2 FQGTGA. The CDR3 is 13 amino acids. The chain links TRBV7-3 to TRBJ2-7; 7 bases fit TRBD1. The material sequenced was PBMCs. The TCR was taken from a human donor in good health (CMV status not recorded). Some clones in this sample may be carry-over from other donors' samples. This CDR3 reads CASSMGQNYEQYF. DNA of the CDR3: TGTGCCAGCAGCATGGGACAGAACTACGAGCAGTACTTC.